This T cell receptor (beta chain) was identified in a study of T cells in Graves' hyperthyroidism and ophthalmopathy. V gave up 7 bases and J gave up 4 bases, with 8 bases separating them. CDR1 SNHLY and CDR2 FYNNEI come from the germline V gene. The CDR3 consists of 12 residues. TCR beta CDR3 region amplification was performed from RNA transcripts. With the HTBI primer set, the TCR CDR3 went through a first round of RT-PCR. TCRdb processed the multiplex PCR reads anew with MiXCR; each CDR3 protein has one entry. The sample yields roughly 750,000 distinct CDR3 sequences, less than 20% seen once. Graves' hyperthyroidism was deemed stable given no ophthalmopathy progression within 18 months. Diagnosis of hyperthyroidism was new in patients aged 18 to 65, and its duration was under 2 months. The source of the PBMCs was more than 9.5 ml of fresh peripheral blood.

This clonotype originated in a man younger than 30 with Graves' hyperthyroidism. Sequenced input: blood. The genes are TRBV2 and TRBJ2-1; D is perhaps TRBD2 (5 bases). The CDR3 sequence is CASTAAYNEQFF. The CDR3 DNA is TGTGCCAGCACAGCGGCGTACAATGAGCAGTTCTTC.